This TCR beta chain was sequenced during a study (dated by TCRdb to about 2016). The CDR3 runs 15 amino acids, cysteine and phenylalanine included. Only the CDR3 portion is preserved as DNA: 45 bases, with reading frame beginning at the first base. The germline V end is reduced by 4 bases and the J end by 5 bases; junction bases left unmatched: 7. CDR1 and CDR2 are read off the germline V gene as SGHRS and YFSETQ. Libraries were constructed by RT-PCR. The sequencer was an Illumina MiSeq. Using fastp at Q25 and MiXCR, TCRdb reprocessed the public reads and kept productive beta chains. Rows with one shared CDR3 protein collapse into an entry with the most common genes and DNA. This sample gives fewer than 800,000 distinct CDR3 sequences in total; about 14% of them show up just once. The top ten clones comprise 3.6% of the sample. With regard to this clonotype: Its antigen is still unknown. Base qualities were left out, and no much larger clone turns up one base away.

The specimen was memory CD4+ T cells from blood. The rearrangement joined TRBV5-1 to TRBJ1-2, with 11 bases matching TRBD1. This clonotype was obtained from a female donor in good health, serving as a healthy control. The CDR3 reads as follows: CASSPWGTGGYGYTF. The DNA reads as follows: TGCGCCAGCAGCCCCTGGGGGACAGGGGGGTATGGCTACACCTTC.